These T cell receptor beta chains were read from a single sample in a study of blood T cells in healthy people across ages. TCRdb itself ran the 5' RACE reads through MiXCR, one entry per CDR3 protein. The data hold around 1,600,000 distinct CDR3 sequences, with 42% observed a single time. Sequences were obtained from blood. Receptors originate from a woman aged 18-29 years in good health. CDR3s include the opening cysteine and the closing phenylalanine or tryptophan.

TRBJ1-2,TRBV15,12,CATSRDLAGYTF
TRBJ1-5,TRBV5-1,15,CASSLRGDSNQPQHF
TRBJ1-1,TRBV6-2/TRBV6-3,14,CASSDSRGPYGAFF
TRBJ2-5,TRBV7-2,16,CASSLASRGGQETQYF
TRBJ2-1,TRBV24-1,15,CATSDLRGAGNEQFF
TRBJ2-3,TRBV12-5,14,CASGSSGSTDTQYF
TRBJ2-1,TRBV29-1,13,CSVEPLGDNEQFF
TRBJ1-4,TRBV28,18,CASSIPGEGTTTNEKLFF
TRBJ2-7,TRBV20-1,15,CSAVDGGKSTYEQYF
TRBJ2-1,TRBV7-3,15,CASSLIPSTYNEQFF
TRBJ1-6,TRBV20-1,15,CSAASSGQPNSPLHF
NA,TRBV28,15,CASSKPDRDHYEQYF
TRBJ1-5,TRBV7-9,15,CASSLEGASSQPQHF
TRBJ1-1,TRBV7-2,13,CASSLASGTEAFF
TRBJ1-5,TRBV6-5,16,CASSSNRGWGGQPQHF
TRBJ2-1,TRBV6-2/TRBV6-3,15,CASSRRREGYNEQFF
NA,TRBV6-4,12,CASRDRYNEQYF
TRBJ2-4,TRBV3-1,17,CASSPQKGGLAKNIQYF
TRBJ1-4,TRBV7-2,14,CASSLEAINEKLFF
TRBJ2-3,TRBV7-2,15,CASSLRRAPTDTQYF
TRBJ2-1,TRBV20-1,14,CSARWGGPYNEQFF
TRBJ1-2,TRBV29-1,14,CSVAHLEVRYGYTF
TRBJ2-1,TRBV7-9,14,CASSLGAWAYEQFF
TRBJ2-1,TRBV5-1,15,CASSPGGQSYNEQFF
TRBJ2-7,TRBV25-1,13,CASSKGRGYEQYF
TRBJ1-4,TRBV7-7,13,CASSIAFGEKLFF
TRBJ2-1,TRBV20-1,14,CSAPISGRANEQFF
TRBJ1-1,TRBV27,14,CASSLSRGRFEAFF
TRBJ1-2,TRBV4-3,19,CASSQDYRDRGRKVFGYTF
NA,TRBV20-1,14,CSATLAGPQETQFF
TRBJ2-3,TRBV4-2,15,CASSQLAGATDTQYF
TRBJ2-5,TRBV5-1,16,CASSSGPISAQETQYF
TRBJ2-7,TRBV6-5,13,CASTSDRGYEQYF
TRBJ1-2,TRBV7-2,15,CASSITAGSGGGYTF
TRBJ2-5,TRBV10-3,12,CAIRGQAQEQYF
TRBJ2-3,TRBV4-3,16,CASSQVLRGGQDTQYF
TRBJ2-1,TRBV20-1,14,CSARGTSGSNEQFF
TRBJ1-4,TRBV27,15,CASSLRLGSNEKLFF
NA,TRBV5-5,13,CASSFGDFYEQYF
TRBJ1-4,TRBV6-5,13,CASSARPGGTLFF
TRBJ1-3,TRBV9,15,CASSDQGAGGNTIYF